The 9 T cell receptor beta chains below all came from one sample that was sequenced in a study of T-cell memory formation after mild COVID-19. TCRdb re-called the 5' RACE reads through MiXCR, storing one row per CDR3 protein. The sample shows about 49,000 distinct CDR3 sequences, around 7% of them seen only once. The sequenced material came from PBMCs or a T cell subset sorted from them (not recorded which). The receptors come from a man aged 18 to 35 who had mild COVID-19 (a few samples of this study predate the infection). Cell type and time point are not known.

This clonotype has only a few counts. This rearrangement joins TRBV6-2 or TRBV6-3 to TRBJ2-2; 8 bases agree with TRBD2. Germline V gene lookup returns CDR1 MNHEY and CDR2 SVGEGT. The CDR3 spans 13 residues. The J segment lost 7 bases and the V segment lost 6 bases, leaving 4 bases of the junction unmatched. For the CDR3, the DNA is TGTGCCAGCAGGATGGGACTAGTCGGGGAGCTGTTTTTT. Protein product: CASRMGLVGELFF.

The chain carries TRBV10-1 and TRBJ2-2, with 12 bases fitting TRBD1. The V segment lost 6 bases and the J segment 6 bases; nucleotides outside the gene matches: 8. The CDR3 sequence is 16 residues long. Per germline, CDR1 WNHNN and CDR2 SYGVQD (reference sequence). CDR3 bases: TGCGCCAGCAGCCCCGGGACAGGGGGCACTTCCGGGGAGCTGTTTTTT. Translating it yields CASSPGTGGTSGELFF.

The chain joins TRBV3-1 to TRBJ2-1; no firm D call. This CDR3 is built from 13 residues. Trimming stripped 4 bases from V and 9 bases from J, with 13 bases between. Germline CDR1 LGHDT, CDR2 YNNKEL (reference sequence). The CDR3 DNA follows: TGTGCCAGCAGCCGAGACCGGTGGGGTGAGCAGTTCTTC. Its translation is CASSRDRWGEQFF.

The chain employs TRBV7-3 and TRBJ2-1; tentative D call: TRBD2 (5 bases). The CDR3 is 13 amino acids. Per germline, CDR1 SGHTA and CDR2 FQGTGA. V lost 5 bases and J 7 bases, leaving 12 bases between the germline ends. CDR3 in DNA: TGTGCCAGCAGCCTCACTCGGGGAAATGAGCAGTTCTTC. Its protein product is CASSLTRGNEQFF.

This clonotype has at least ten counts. The CDR3 region has the DNA TGTGCCAGCACCAGAACTGGAAATGAGCAGTTCTTC. The encoded protein is CASTRTGNEQFF. This chain connects TRBV7-9 to TRBJ2-1, with D hard to call. The CDR3 sequence is 12 residues long. Germline lookup yields CDR1 SEHNR and CDR2 FQNEAQ (reference sequence). Trimming left V 7 bases short and J 7 bases short, with 11 bases between.

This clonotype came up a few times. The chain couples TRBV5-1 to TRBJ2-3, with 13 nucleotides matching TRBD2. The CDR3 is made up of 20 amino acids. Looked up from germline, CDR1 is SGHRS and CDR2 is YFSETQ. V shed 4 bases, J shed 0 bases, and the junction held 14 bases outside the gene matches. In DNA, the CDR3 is TGCGCCAGCAGCCCTTTACAGACTAGCGGGGGGATCGATAGCACAGATACGCAGTATTTT. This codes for CASSPLQTSGGIDSTDTQYF.

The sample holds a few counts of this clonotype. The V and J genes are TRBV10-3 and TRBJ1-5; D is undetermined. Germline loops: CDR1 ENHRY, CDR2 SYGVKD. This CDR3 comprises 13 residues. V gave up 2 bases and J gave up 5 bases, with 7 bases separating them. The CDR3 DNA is TGTGCCATCAGTGAGCAAAGAGATCAGCCCCAGCATTTT. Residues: CAISEQRDQPQHF.

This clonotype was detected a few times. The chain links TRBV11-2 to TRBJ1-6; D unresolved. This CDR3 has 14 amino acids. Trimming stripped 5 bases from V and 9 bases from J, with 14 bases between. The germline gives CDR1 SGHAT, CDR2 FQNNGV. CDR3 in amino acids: CASSALDRTSPLHF. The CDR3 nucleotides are TGTGCCAGCAGCGCCCTGGACCGAACTTCACCCCTCCACTTT.

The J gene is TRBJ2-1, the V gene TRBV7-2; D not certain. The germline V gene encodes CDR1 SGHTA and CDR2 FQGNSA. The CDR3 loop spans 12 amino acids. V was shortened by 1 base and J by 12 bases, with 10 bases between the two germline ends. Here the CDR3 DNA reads TGTGCCAGCAGCTTAGTTCCTTCTGGGCAGTTCTTC. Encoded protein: CASSLVPSGQFF.